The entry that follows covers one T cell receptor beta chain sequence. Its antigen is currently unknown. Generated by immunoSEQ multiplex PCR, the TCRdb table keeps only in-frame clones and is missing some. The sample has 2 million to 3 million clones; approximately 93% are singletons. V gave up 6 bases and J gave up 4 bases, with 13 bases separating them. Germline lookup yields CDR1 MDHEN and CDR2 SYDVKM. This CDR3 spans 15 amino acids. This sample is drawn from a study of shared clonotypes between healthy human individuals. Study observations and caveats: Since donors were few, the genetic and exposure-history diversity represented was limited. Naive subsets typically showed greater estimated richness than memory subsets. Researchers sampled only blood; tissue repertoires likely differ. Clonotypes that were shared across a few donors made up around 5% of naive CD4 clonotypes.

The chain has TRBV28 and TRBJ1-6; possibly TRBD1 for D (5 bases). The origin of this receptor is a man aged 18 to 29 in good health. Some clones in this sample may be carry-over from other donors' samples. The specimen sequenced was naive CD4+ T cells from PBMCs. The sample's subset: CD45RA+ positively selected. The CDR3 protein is CASRPGPNYNSPLHF. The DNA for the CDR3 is TGTGCCAGCAGACCGGGGCCCAATTATAATTCACCCCTCCACTTT.